This T cell receptor beta chain came from a study of cytomegalovirus exposure and HLA in healthy donors. Overall study: The approximately 120 validation repertoires used the same platform as the roughly 700 first-cohort repertoires (as reported by a later analysis).

The J segment lost 2 bases and the V segment lost 2 bases, leaving 3 bases of the junction unmatched. The CDR3 loop spans 14 amino acids. The germline CDR1 and CDR2 sequences are SGDLS and YYNGEE. The data were produced by immunoSEQ multiplex PCR, yet TCRdb's version contains in-frame clones alone and is incomplete. This table holds 66,000 or so clones, around 97% found once. This receptor was taken from a woman under 30 in good health and CMV-seropositive. Sequencing was carried out using PBMCs. The gene calls are TRBV9 and TRBJ2-7; 8 bases match TRBD1. This CDR3 is CASSVRDRPYEQYF. CDR3 DNA: TGTGCCAGCAGCGTTAGGGACAGGCCCTACGAGCAGTACTTC.